These 28 T cell receptor beta chains originate from one sample sequenced in a study of Graves' ophthalmopathy and Graves' hyperthyroidism. The authors amplified TCR beta CDR3 regions from RNA transcripts. The library came from an HTBI-primed first-round RT-PCR and a second-round multiplex PCR. TCRdb recomputed calls from the multiplex PCR reads with MiXCR, one row per CDR3 protein. The sample holds fewer than 400,000 distinct CDR3 sequences, about 18% seen once. The sample taken for sequencing was peripheral blood. All receptors derive from a woman in her late teens or twenties with Graves' ophthalmopathy.

Ten or more counts support this clonotype. This chain connects TRBV9 to TRBJ1-4; D gene uncertain. Trimming cost V 0 bases and J 0 bases, with 6 bases left between them. CDR3 size: 15 residues. Germline V gene sequence: CDR1 SGDLS, CDR2 YYNGEE. The CDR3, as DNA: TGTGCCAGCAGCGTAGCTCAGCCAACTAATGAAAAACTGTTTTTT. Its translation: CASSVAQPTNEKLFF.

At least ten counts were recorded for this clonotype. This chain connects TRBV24-1 to TRBJ1-3; D ambiguous. This CDR3 contains 16 residues. The germline V gene has CDR1 KGHDR and CDR2 SFDVKD. The V and J ends lost 3 bases and 3 bases respectively, with 14 bases between them. CDR3 DNA sequence: TGTGCCACCAGTGATCTCATCCGACTAGGTGGAAACACCATATATTTT. Its translation is CATSDLIRLGGNTIYF.

Ten or more counts support this clonotype. The V and J genes are TRBV28 and TRBJ2-7; either TRBD1 or TRBD2 may fit D (5 bases each). The CDR3 has 13 amino acids. The germline V gene encodes CDR1 MDHEN and CDR2 SYDVKM. V lost 4 bases and J lost 2, with 9 bases in between. The CDR3 protein is CASSWDGTYEQYF. CDR3 DNA: TGTGCCAGCAGTTGGGACGGTACCTACGAGCAGTACTTC.

This clonotype has more than one count but fewer than ten. The chain is built from TRBV20-1 and TRBJ2-2; D possibly corresponds to TRBD2 (6 bases). Germline CDR1 DFQATT, CDR2 SNEGSKA (reference sequence). The ends were cut back, 1 base at V and 7 bases at J, with 13 bases in the middle. The CDR3 runs to 14 residues. The CDR3 protein is CSARVPGRGGELFF. In DNA form, the CDR3 reads TGCAGTGCTAGAGTCCCAGGGCGGGGCGGGGAGCTGTTTTTT.

There are many counts of this clonotype. This may be a read error, as it is one base from a much larger clone. The chain joins TRBV28 to TRBJ2-7; TRBD1 agrees at 7 bases. This CDR3 spans 18 amino acids. CDR1 and CDR2 (germline): MDHEN, SYDVKM. CDR3 in amino acids: CASSLDRERVSGIYERYF. In DNA form, the CDR3 reads TGTGCCAGCAGTTTAGACAGGGAACGGGTCTCGGGAATTTACGAGCGGTACTTC.

The chain joins TRBV7-2 to TRBJ2-7, with D possibly being TRBD1 or TRBD2 (5 bases each). The CDR3 contains 13 residues. The ends were cut back, 4 bases at V and 2 bases at J, with 9 bases in the middle. Germline lookup yields CDR1 SGHTA and CDR2 FQGNSA. The CDR3 DNA is TGTGCCAGCAGCTGGGACCATGCCTACGAGCAGTACTTC. It is translated as CASSWDHAYEQYF.

This clonotype was counted at least ten times. The CDR3 reads CASSLRFGGEAGELFF. The CDR3 nucleotides read TGTGCCAGCAGCTTAAGGTTCGGGGGCGAGGCCGGGGAGCTGTTTTTT. This chain connects TRBV13 to TRBJ2-2; the D call may be TRBD1 or TRBD2 (6 bases each). Trimming pared 2 bases from V and 6 bases from J, leaving 16 bases between. The V gene's germline CDR1 is PRHDT and CDR2 FYEKMQ (reference sequence). CDR3 length equals 16 residues.

This clonotype was found many times. The chain carries TRBV12-3 or TRBV12-4 and TRBJ1-1; D gene ambiguous. Trimming removed 3 bases at V and 5 bases at J, with 7 bases between. The CDR3 has 12 amino acids. CDR3: CASSLIRTEAFF. The CDR3 DNA follows: TGTGCCAGCAGTTTGATAAGGACTGAAGCTTTCTTT.

This clonotype was observed many times. The chain recombines TRBV30 with TRBJ2-7; D is undetermined. Germline-derived CDR1 and CDR2 are GTSNPN and SVGIG (reference sequence). The CDR3 is made up of 13 amino acids. Trimming left V 0 bases short and J 9 bases short, with 15 bases between. The CDR3 sequence is CAWSVSPDVGQYF. The CDR3, as DNA: TGTGCCTGGAGTGTATCCCCGGACGTTGGGCAGTACTTC.

Ten or more counts support this clonotype. J is TRBJ1-1 and V is TRBV28; TRBD1 is a possible D gene (6 bases). The germline V and J ends were trimmed by 9 bases and 4 bases, with 12 bases remaining between them. This CDR3 has 12 amino acids. The germline V gene has CDR1 MDHEN and CDR2 SYDVKM. The CDR3: CASETGTTEAFF. Here the CDR3 DNA reads TGTGCCAGTGAAACAGGGACCACTGAAGCTTTCTTT.

This clonotype has at least ten counts. V is TRBV6-5 and J is TRBJ1-1, with 7 bases fitting TRBD1. The V gene's germline CDR1 is MNHEY and CDR2 SVGAGI. The CDR3 has 15 residues. The ends lost 4 bases at V and 3 bases at J; junction bases unmatched: 8. CDR3 sequence reads: CASSSRQGGDTEAFF. The CDR3 DNA is TGTGCCAGCAGTTCCCGACAGGGAGGGGACACTGAAGCTTTCTTT.

This clonotype was observed many times. The chain is built from TRBV28 and TRBJ1-1, with D tentatively TRBD1 (6 bases). The CDR3 is 12 amino acids. In germline, CDR1 is MDHEN, CDR2 SYDVKM. V was trimmed by 8 bases and J by 10 bases, leaving 17 bases between them. The CDR3 sequence: CASSRDTMGAFF. The CDR3 DNA reads as TGTGCCAGCTCCCGGGACACTATGGGAGCTTTCTTT.

The genes are TRBV6-2 or TRBV6-3 and TRBJ2-5; 9 bases are a match to TRBD1. V shed 7 bases and J 5 bases; nucleotides not matched to a gene: 8. CDR1 is MNHEY and CDR2 is SVGEGT in the germline V gene. The CDR3 consists of 14 residues. CDR3 residues: CASKKGTGLETQYF. The CDR3 nucleotides read TGTGCCAGCAAGAAGGGGACAGGGTTGGAGACCCAGTACTTC.

The sample holds one count of this clonotype. The gene calls are TRBV5-5 and TRBJ2-2, with TRBD2 matching 10 bases. Looked up from germline, CDR1 is SGHKS and CDR2 is YYEKEE (reference sequence). The CDR3 contains 16 residues. The trim removed 1 base at V and 5 bases at J, leaving 5 bases unmatched. The CDR3 nucleotides are TGTGCCAGCAGCTTGTCTAGCGGGAGTCAAACCGGGGAGCTGTTTTTT. Translating it yields CASSLSSGSQTGELFF.

This clonotype has ten or more counts. The chain combines TRBV5-1 with TRBJ2-2; 7 nucleotides agree with TRBD2. The V and J ends lost 6 bases and 1 base, in that order; junction bases with no gene match: 6. The CDR3 consists of 15 residues. CDR1 and CDR2 from the germline V gene are SGHRS and YFSETQ. CDR3 amino acids: CASKRLALNTGELFF. CDR3 nucleotide sequence: TGCGCCAGCAAAAGACTAGCATTGAACACCGGGGAGCTGTTTTTT.

The chain has TRBV25-1 and TRBJ1-2; unclear D gene. Trimming pared 3 bases from V and 3 bases from J, leaving 29 bases between. Per the germline V gene, CDR1 is MGHDK and CDR2 is SYGVNS. CDR3 size: 20 residues. This CDR3 is CASSDITENFGQEDYYGYTF. The DNA for the CDR3 is TGTGCCAGCAGTGATATTACCGAGAACTTTGGGCAGGAAGACTACTATGGCTACACCTTC.

This chain links TRBV19 with TRBJ1-1; D is unresolved. The CDR3 has 17 amino acids. Germline CDR1 LNHDA, CDR2 SQIVND (reference sequence). With 5 bases removed from V and 0 bases from J, the gap between germline ends came to 19 bases. CDR3 loop: CASSPRTSLALNTEAFF. CDR3 DNA sequence: TGTGCCAGTAGTCCCCGGACCTCCCTCGCCCTGAACACTGAAGCTTTCTTT.

The chain is built from TRBV7-8 and TRBJ2-3; 7 positions agree with TRBD1. The germline CDR1 and CDR2 sequences are SGHVS and FQNEAQ. The V and J ends lost 4 bases and 3 bases, in that order; junction bases with no gene match: 10. The CDR3 length is 16 residues. CDR3 nucleotides: TGTGCCAGCAGCTCCTCCGGGACAGCCCGAACAGATACGCAGTATTTT. Translated: CASSSSGTARTDTQYF.

This clonotype has at least ten counts. The DNA of the CDR3 is TGTGCCAGCAGTTTAAGGGGCTCGGAGACCCAGTACTTC. Translated, it gives CASSLRGSETQYF. J is TRBJ2-5 and V is TRBV12-3 or TRBV12-4; weak D call: TRBD1 (5 bases). V was shortened by 2 bases and J by 5 bases, with 9 bases between the two germline ends. CDR3 size: 13 residues.

This clonotype has a count of ten or more. The chain links TRBV4-1 to TRBJ2-7, with D perhaps TRBD1 (6 bases). With 0 bases removed from V and 0 bases from J, the gap between germline ends came to 12 bases. Germline V gene lookup returns CDR1 MGHRA and CDR2 YSYEKL. The length of the CDR3 is 16 residues. For the CDR3, the DNA is TGCGCCAGCAGCCAAGATTCAGGGGAGAGCTCCTACGAGCAGTACTTC. Translated, it gives CASSQDSGESSYEQYF.

The table lists this clonotype with many counts. This rearrangement joins TRBV9 to TRBJ2-5; the D call may be TRBD1 or TRBD2 (6 bases each). V was pared by 0 bases and J by 4 bases, with 13 bases between. CDR1 and CDR2 from the germline V gene are SGDLS and YYNGEE. The CDR3 runs 15 residues. CDR3 sequence: CASSVGGRGGETQYF. CDR3 bases: TGTGCCAGCAGCGTAGGGGGGCGGGGAGGAGAGACCCAGTACTTC.

This clonotype showed up many times. CDR3 sequence (DNA): TGTGCCAGCAGCTCAGGGCGCGGGACCGTCGGCGCTTTCTTT. Amino acid sequence: CASSSGRGTVGAFF. The chain is built from TRBV11-2 and TRBJ1-1; a weak D match, TRBD1 (5 bases). Trimming cost V 4 bases and J 11 bases, with 20 bases left between them. Germline V gene data show CDR1 as SGHAT and CDR2 as FQNNGV. The CDR3 has 14 residues.

This clonotype has ten or more counts. V and J are TRBV19 and TRBJ1-5; no clear D gene. Germline values: CDR1 LNHDA, CDR2 SQIVND (reference sequence). The CDR3 is 14 amino acids. Trimming took off 5 bases at V and 2 bases at J, with 10 bases between the two ends. CDR3 loop: CASSREAGNQPQHF. For the CDR3, the DNA is TGTGCCAGTAGTCGGGAGGCTGGCAATCAGCCCCAGCATTTT.

This clonotype has ten or more counts. This chain connects TRBV19 to TRBJ1-5, with 8 bases matching TRBD1. V trimming: 2 bases; J trimming: 4 bases; junction bases outside the gene matches: 4. CDR1 is LNHDA and CDR2 is SQIVND in the germline V gene (reference sequence). This CDR3 region has 15 residues. CDR3 sequence reads: CASSILGTGNQPQHF. The CDR3 nucleotides read TGTGCCAGTAGTATATTAGGGACAGGTAATCAGCCCCAGCATTTT.

This clonotype appeared many times. V gene TRBV6-5 combines with J gene TRBJ2-5; no clear D gene. Germline-derived CDR1 and CDR2 are MNHEY and SVGAGI. V lost 2 bases, J lost 5 bases, and 6 bases lay in between. The CDR3 runs 12 residues. The CDR3 spells CASSYGRETQYF. As DNA, the CDR3 is TGTGCCAGCAGTTACGGTCGGGAGACCCAGTACTTC.

This clonotype occurred many times. The rearrangement uses TRBV6-2 or TRBV6-3 and TRBJ2-7; D is perhaps TRBD2 (5 bases). The V gene's germline CDR1 is MNHEY and CDR2 SVGEGT. The CDR3 has 12 amino acids. The V and J ends lost 4 bases and 5 bases respectively, with 9 bases between them. CDR3 DNA: TGTGCCAGCAGTTGGCGGGTGGACGAGCAGTACTTC. Protein: CASSWRVDEQYF.

This clonotype was counted ten times or more. The V gene is TRBV6-2 or TRBV6-3, the J gene TRBJ2-3, with TRBD1 matching 8 bases. The CDR3 has 14 amino acids. CDR1 and CDR2 (germline): MNHEY, SVGEGT. J gave up 0 bases and V 6 bases, and 2 bases lay outside the gene matches. This CDR3 is CASRRQGSTDTQYF. DNA for the CDR3: TGTGCCAGCAGAAGACAGGGGAGCACAGATACGCAGTATTTT.

This chain links TRBV19 with TRBJ2-7, with 9 bases aligning to TRBD1. Germline V gene sequence: CDR1 LNHDA, CDR2 SQIVND (reference sequence). The CDR3 contains 15 residues. V trimming: 7 bases; J trimming: 3 bases; junction bases outside the gene matches: 10. CDR3 sequence (DNA): TGTGCCAGTACCTCAACCGGGACAGGGCGCTACGAGCAGTACTTC. Protein product: CASTSTGTGRYEQYF. The full variable domain, rest sourced from reference TRBV19 and TRBJ2-7, is DGGITQSPKYLFRKEGQNVTLSCEQNLNHDAMYWYRQDPGQGLRLIYYSQIVNDFQKGDIAEGYSVSREKKESFPLTVTSAQKNPTAFYLCASTSTGTGRYEQYFGPGTRLTVT.